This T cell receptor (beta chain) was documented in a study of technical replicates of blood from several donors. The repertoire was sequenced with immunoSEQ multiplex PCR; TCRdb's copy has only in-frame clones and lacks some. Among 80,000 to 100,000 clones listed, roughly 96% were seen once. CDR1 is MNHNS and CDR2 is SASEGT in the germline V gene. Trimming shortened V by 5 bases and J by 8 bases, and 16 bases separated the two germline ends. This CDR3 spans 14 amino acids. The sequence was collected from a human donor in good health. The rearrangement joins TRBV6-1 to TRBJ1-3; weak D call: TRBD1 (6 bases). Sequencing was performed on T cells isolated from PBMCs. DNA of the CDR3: TGTGCCAGCAGTACCCGGGACACGGGTTACACCATATATTTT. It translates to CASSTRDTGYTIYF.